One sample yielded the 14 T cell receptor beta chains listed below, sequenced in a study of brain T cells in children with intractable seizures. Some clones are missing from TCRdb's copy, which holds only in-frame ones; the method was immunoSEQ multiplex PCR. The table shows tens of thousands of clones, with about 92% occurring only once. Sequences were derived from peripheral blood, sampled at surgery. Every receptor here comes from a boy in the first two years of life with tuberous sclerosis and intractable seizures.

This clone has only one observation. The chain couples TRBV2 to TRBJ1-2; no reliable D call. The CDR3 contains 15 residues. Trimming shortened V by 1 base and J by 0 bases, and 9 bases separated the two germline ends. CDR1 and CDR2 from the germline V gene are SNHLY and FYNNEI. The CDR3 protein is CASSEEDLANYGYTF. For the CDR3, the DNA is TGTGCCAGCAGTGAAGAGGACTTAGCTAACTATGGCTACACCTTC.

With regard to this clone: One end of the junction does not line up with germline, which may come from a read error. This chain links TRBV12-3 or TRBV12-4 with TRBJ1-2; D might be TRBD1 (6 bases). The CDR3 totals 13 residues. The CDR3 is CAGSVTGDYGYTF. DNA for the CDR3: TGTGCCGGCAGTGTGACAGGCGATTATGGCTACACCTTC.

This chain connects TRBV2 to TRBJ2-7, with D tentatively TRBD2 (5 bases). CDR3 length: 14 residues. CDR1 is SNHLY and CDR2 is FYNNEI in the germline V gene. V lost 7 bases, J lost 7 bases, and 20 bases lay in between. This chain's CDR3 is CASIITAPSGEQYF. CDR3 sequence (DNA): TGTGCCAGCATCATAACAGCCCCTTCGGGAGAGCAGTACTTC.

The chain has TRBV18 and TRBJ2-1; unclear D gene. Trimming shortened V by 6 bases and J by 14 bases, and 17 bases separated the two germline ends. Germline V gives CDR1 KGHSH, CDR2 LQKENI. The CDR3 spans 12 residues. CDR3 protein: CASSPVEVKKFF. CDR3 sequence (DNA): TGTGCCAGCTCCCCAGTGGAAGTGAAGAAGTTCTTC.

This clone was seen just once. The chain has TRBV7-9 and TRBJ1-1; D is unclear. The CDR3 is 14 amino acids. The V and J ends lost 2 bases and 0 bases respectively, with 7 bases between them. Germline V gene sequence: CDR1 SEHNR, CDR2 FQNEAQ (reference sequence). CDR3 nucleotide sequence: TGTGCCAGCAGCTTATACCGGGTGAACACTGAAGCTTTCTTT. Protein sequence: CASSLYRVNTEAFF. The entire variable domain, with the rest obtained from reference TRBV7-9 and TRBJ1-1, is as follows: DTGVSQNPRHKITKRGQNVTFRCDPISEHNRLYWYRQTLGQGPEFLTYFQNEAQLEKSRLLSDRFSAERPKGSFSTLEIQRTEQGDSAMYLCASSLYRVNTEAFFGQGTRLTVV.

This chain uses TRBV10-3 with TRBJ1-6, with 8 bases identical to TRBD1. The CDR3 consists of 14 residues. Germline V CDR1 and CDR2: ENHRY, SYGVKD. Trimming took 6 bases from V and 5 from J; bases not matched to a gene: 3. CDR3 region: CAIRGQENNSPLHF. In DNA, the CDR3 is TGTGCCATCAGGGGACAGGAGAATAATTCACCCCTCCACTTT.

The V call is TRBV6-5, the J call TRBJ1-2; 9 positions agree with TRBD1. The CDR3 has 15 amino acids. Germline V gene lookup returns CDR1 MNHEY and CDR2 SVGAGI. V lost 7 bases and J lost 0; bases outside the gene matches: 6. The CDR3 loop is CASKTQGAANYGYTF. DNA of the CDR3: TGTGCCAGCAAGACACAGGGGGCGGCTAACTATGGCTACACCTTC.

The chain carries TRBV24-1 and TRBJ2-5; possibly TRBD1 or TRBD2 for D (5 bases each). Between the trimmed V and J ends, which lost 4 bases and 2 bases, there was a span of 16 bases. Germline assignment: CDR1 KGHDR and CDR2 SFDVKD. The CDR3 length is 16 residues. In DNA, the CDR3 is TGTGCCACCAGTGACCTGACCCCGGGACGGCAAGAGACCCAGTACTTC. This gives the protein CATSDLTPGRQETQYF.

This rearrangement joins TRBV24-1 to TRBJ2-5; TRBD1 is a possible D gene (5 bases). The CDR3 is 17 amino acids. Germline V gene lookup returns CDR1 KGHDR and CDR2 SFDVKD. The V and J ends lost 7 bases and 5 bases respectively, with 25 bases between them. CDR3 sequence reads: CATSTPYQGEERETQYF. The DNA for the CDR3 is TGTGCCACCAGCACCCCTTATCAGGGCGAAGAGAGGGAGACCCAGTACTTC.

This clone occurred once. The chain employs TRBV7-8 and TRBJ1-5, with unresolved D. This CDR3 has 13 amino acids. Germline V lookup: CDR1 SGHVS, CDR2 FQNEAQ. V shed 3 bases and J shed 4 bases, with 7 bases lying between them. The CDR3 loop is CASSLRPNQPQHF. The CDR3 DNA reads TGTGCCAGCAGCTTGAGGCCTAATCAGCCCCAGCATTTT.

This chain links TRBV7-6 with TRBJ2-1, with a tentative D call TRBD2 (6 bases). Germline V gene sequence: CDR1 SGHVS, CDR2 FNYEAQ. The CDR3 is made up of 13 amino acids. Trimming left V 1 base short and J 7 bases short, with 8 bases between. The CDR3, as DNA: TGTGCCAGCAGCTTAGTGGGGGGAAATGAGCAGTTCTTC. Protein product: CASSLVGGNEQFF. Together with reference TRBV7-6 and TRBJ2-1, the CDR3 gives the full variable domain: GAGVSQSPRYKVTKRGQDVALRCDPISGHVSLYWYRQALGQGPEFLTYFNYEAQQDKSGLPNDRFSAERPEGSISTLTIQRTEQRDSAMYRCASSLVGGNEQFFGPGTRLTVL.

The chain joins TRBV10-3 to TRBJ1-5; 12 nucleotides match TRBD1. CDR1 ENHRY and CDR2 SYGVKD come from the germline V gene. V lost 0 bases, J lost 6 bases, and 9 bases stayed unmatched. The CDR3 runs 18 residues. CDR3 region: CAISESGTGGAFGQPQHF. The CDR3 DNA reads TGTGCCATCAGTGAGTCGGGGACAGGGGGCGCATTCGGTCAGCCCCAGCATTTT.

The chain is built from TRBV6-5 and TRBJ2-3, with 7 bases identical to TRBD1. Germline assignment: CDR1 MNHEY and CDR2 SVGAGI. V dropped 0 bases and J dropped 2; count of bases not matched to a gene: 5. The CDR3 sequence is 16 residues long. CDR3 in amino acids: CASSYSTGLITDTQYF. For the CDR3, the DNA is TGTGCCAGCAGTTACTCGACAGGGTTAATCACAGATACGCAGTATTTT.

This clone was seen only once. J is TRBJ1-4 and V is TRBV19, with TRBD1 as a possible D gene (5 bases). Trimming shortened V by 7 bases and J by 0 bases, and 18 bases separated the two germline ends. The CDR3 runs 17 residues. CDR1 and CDR2 (germline): LNHDA, SQIVND (reference sequence). CDR3: CASTMWGLGATNEKLFF. Written as DNA, the CDR3 is TGTGCCAGTACCATGTGGGGGTTGGGAGCAACTAATGAAAAACTGTTTTTT.